This entry is about one T cell receptor (beta chain). Its target is not known. The data originate from a study of cytotoxic CD8 clonotypes in ibrutinib-treated CLL. In the study overall: Among patients, around 24 responded partially and 2 completely; 14 then stayed remitted and around 12 progressed after median 68 months. Study-level findings and limits: The clonality went up when patients responded to ibrutinib and dropped back toward baseline at progression. Clonality (at baseline) was higher than in age-matched healthy donors and tracked circulating CD8+ T-cell counts.

TCR beta libraries used about 1.8 micrograms of genomic DNA from cryopreserved PBMCs. The CDR3 runs 13 residues. In germline, CDR1 is MGHDK, CDR2 SYGVNS. With 0 bases removed from V and 6 bases from J, the gap between germline ends came to 5 bases. The method was immunoSEQ multiplex PCR; TCRdb's version includes in-frame clones alone and lacks a portion of them. The sample has 200,000 to 250,000 clones, about 75% seen once; the top ten hold about 6%. This chain uses TRBV25-1 with TRBJ1-4; D call uncertain. This sequence was found in a human donor with chronic lymphocytic leukemia. The sample here was PBMCs, taken after 12 months of ibrutinib treatment. The CDR3 reads CASSEYHYEKLFF. The CDR3 nucleotides are TGTGCCAGCAGTGAATATCATTATGAAAAACTGTTTTTT. Full variable domain (rest looked up from reference TRBV25-1 and TRBJ1-4): EADIYQTPRYLVIGTGKKITLECSQTMGHDKMYWYQQDPGMELHLIHYSYGVNSTEKGDLSSESTVSRIRTEHFPLTLESARPSHTSQYLCASSEYHYEKLFFGSGTQLSVL.